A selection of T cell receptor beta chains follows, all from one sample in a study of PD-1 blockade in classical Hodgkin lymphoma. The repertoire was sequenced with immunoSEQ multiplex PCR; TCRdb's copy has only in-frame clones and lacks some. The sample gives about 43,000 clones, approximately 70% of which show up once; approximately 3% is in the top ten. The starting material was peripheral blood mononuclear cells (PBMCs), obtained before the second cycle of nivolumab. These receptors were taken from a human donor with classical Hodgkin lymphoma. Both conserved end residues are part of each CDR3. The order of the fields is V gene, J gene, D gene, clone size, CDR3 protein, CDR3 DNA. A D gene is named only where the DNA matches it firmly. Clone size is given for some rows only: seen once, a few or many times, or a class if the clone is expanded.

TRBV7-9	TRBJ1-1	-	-	CASSFDRVEAFF	TGTGCCAGCAGCTTTGACCGGGTTGAAGCTTTCTTT
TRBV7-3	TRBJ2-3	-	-	CASSPRGSSTDTQYF	TGTGCCAGCAGCCCGCGCGGTAGCAGCACAGATACGCAGTATTTT
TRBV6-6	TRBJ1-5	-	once	CASTKGDGERPQHF	TGTGCCAGCACAAAGGGCGACGGAGAAAGGCCCCAGCATTTT
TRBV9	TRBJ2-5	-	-	CASSVWGSNLPETQYF	TGTGCCAGCAGCGTGTGGGGGTCCAACCTTCCAGAGACCCAGTACTTC
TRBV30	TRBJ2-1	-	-	CACRSGKGEQFF	TGTGCCTGCCGGTCGGGGAAAGGTGAGCAGTTCTTC
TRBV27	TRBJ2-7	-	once	CASSLWAKTYEQYF	TGTGCCAGCAGTTTATGGGCGAAGACCTACGAGCAGTACTTC
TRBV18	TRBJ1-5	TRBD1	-	CASSRDRVLHF	TGTGCCAGCTCCCGGGACAGGGTACTGCATTTT
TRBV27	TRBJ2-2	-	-	CASSLGISGTGELFF	TGTGCCAGCAGTTTGGGGATATCGGGCACCGGGGAGCTGTTTTTT
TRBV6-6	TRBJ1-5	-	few	CASSYSAGQPQHF	TGTGCCAGCAGTTACTCGGCTGGTCAGCCCCAGCATTTT
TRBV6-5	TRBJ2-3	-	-	CASSILDRDTDTQYF	TGTGCCAGCAGTATTCTAGATAGGGACACAGATACGCAGTATTTT
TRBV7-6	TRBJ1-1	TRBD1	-	CASSLAGQGTEAFF	TGTGCCAGCAGCTTAGCGGGACAGGGGACTGAAGCTTTCTTT
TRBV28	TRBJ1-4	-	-	CASSSQGTTNEKLFF	TGTGCCAGCAGTTCGCAGGGTACAACTAATGAAAAACTGTTTTTT
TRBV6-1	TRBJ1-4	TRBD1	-	CASRDWDRGREKLFF	TGTGCCAGCCGGGACTGGGACAGGGGTCGCGAAAAACTGTTTTTT
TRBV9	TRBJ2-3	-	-	CASSVTVGTDTQYF	TGTGCCAGCAGCGTTACGGTTGGCACAGATACGCAGTATTTT
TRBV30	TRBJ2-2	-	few	CARRWTDTGELFF	TGTGCCAGGAGGTGGACAGACACCGGGGAGCTGTTTTTT
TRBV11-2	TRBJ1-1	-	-	CASSNIERGAAFF	TGTGCCAGCAGTAATATAGAGAGAGGGGCAGCTTTCTTT
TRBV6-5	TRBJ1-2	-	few	CASSYYRDHPSGYTF	TGTGCCAGCAGTTACTATAGGGATCATCCGTCGGGCTACACCTTC
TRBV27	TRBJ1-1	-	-	CASSLSYGTENEAFF	TGTGCCAGCAGTTTATCGTACGGGACGGAAAATGAAGCTTTCTTT
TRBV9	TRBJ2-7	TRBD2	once	CASSLEFGLAGDEQYF	TGTGCCAGCAGCCTTGAATTCGGACTAGCGGGAGACGAGCAGTACTTC
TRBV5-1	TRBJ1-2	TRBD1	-	CASSAPGQEVYGYTF	TGCGCCAGCAGTGCCCCGGGACAGGAGGTTTATGGCTACACCTTC
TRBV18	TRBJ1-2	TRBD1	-	CASSLDRVGGYTF	TGTGCCAGCTCCCTCGACAGGGTCGGTGGCTACACCTTC